This passage covers 29 T cell receptor beta chains from one sample sequenced in a study of T cell repertoires in cytomegalovirus infection. TCRdb ran MiXCR on the reads and lists one entry per CDR3 protein. The table includes roughly 180,000 distinct CDR3 sequences, roughly 15% detected once. Material: CD8+ T cells from PBMCs. The receptor set was obtained from a human donor in good health (CMV status not recorded). Some clones in this sample may be carry-over from other donors' samples.

J is TRBJ1-6 and V is TRBV27; unclear D gene. Germline V gene data show CDR1 as MNHEY and CDR2 as SMNVEV (reference sequence). CDR3 length equals 14 residues. V shed 7 bases and J shed 9 bases, with 16 bases lying between them. The CDR3 nucleotides are TGTGCCAGCAAGGTGATAGGGTTGGGTTCACCCCTCCACTTT. It specifies CASKVIGLGSPLHF.

The chain combines TRBV20-1 with TRBJ1-4; maybe TRBD1 (5 bases). V was clipped by 5 bases and J by 0 bases, with 10 bases between them. Germline CDR1 and CDR2: DFQATT and SNEGSKA (reference sequence). The CDR3 is 14 residues long. The CDR3 DNA reads as TGCAGTGCTCTACAGGAAACAACTAATGAAAAACTGTTTTTT. Its protein product is CSALQETTNEKLFF.

V and J are TRBV5-6 and TRBJ1-1; D unclear. The germline V gene encodes CDR1 SGHDT and CDR2 YYEEEE. Trimming removed 2 bases at V and 7 bases at J, with 18 bases between. CDR3 length: 15 residues. The CDR3 nucleotides are TGTGCCAGCAGCTTCACCTCGACGGCGTATGGTGAAGCTTTCTTT. Translated: CASSFTSTAYGEAFF. Full variable domain (outside the CDR3, taken from reference TRBV5-6 and TRBJ1-1): DAGVTQSPTHLIKTRGQQVTLRCSPKSGHDTVSWYQQALGQGPQFIFQYYEEEERQRGNFPDRFSGHQFPNYSSELNVNALLLGDSALYLCASSFTSTAYGEAFFGQGTRLTVV.

This clonotype has only a few counts. The J gene is TRBJ2-1, the V gene TRBV20-1; 9 nucleotides line up with TRBD1. CDR1 is DFQATT and CDR2 is SNEGSKA in the germline V gene (reference sequence). V was clipped by 6 bases and J by 9 bases; unmatched bases: 9. The CDR3 covers 13 residues. In nucleotides, the CDR3 is TGCAGTGCACGGGACAGGGAAAGGGGTGAGCAGTTCTTC. It translates to CSARDRERGEQFF.

The rearrangement joins TRBV12-3 or TRBV12-4 to TRBJ2-3; D might be TRBD1 (6 bases). The CDR3 is made up of 15 amino acids. The ends were cut back, 2 bases at V and 4 bases at J, with 13 bases in the middle. In nucleotides, the CDR3 is TGTGCCAGCAGTTTACAGGGGTCGGTCGCAGATACGCAGTATTTT. Amino acids: CASSLQGSVADTQYF.

This sequence joins TRBV2 and TRBJ2-6, with D uncertain. This CDR3 contains 15 residues. Germline CDR1 reads SNHLY; CDR2 reads FYNNEI. V was cut by 6 bases and J by 0 bases, with 9 bases left in between. This chain's CDR3 is CASRSFNSGANVLTF. DNA of the CDR3: TGTGCCAGCAGATCATTTAACTCTGGGGCCAACGTCCTGACTTTC.

This chain connects TRBV12-3 or TRBV12-4 to TRBJ2-7; 8 bases fit TRBD1. J lost 3 bases, V lost 5 bases, and 0 bases had no gene match. The CDR3 sequence is 12 residues long. CDR3 nucleotides: TGTGCCAGCAGTACAGGGGGCTACGAGCAGTACTTC. Encoded protein: CASSTGGYEQYF.

The genes are TRBV28 and TRBJ2-3; perhaps TRBD2 as D (7 bases). Trimming cost V 6 bases and J 4 bases, with 20 bases left between them. Germline V lookup: CDR1 MDHEN, CDR2 SYDVKM. The CDR3 length is 16 residues. CDR3 DNA sequence: TGTGCCAGCAGAGTTTCGGAGGGGGGGTCGTCAGATACGCAGTATTTT. Its translation is CASRVSEGGSSDTQYF.

The chain uses TRBV5-5 and TRBJ2-2, with TRBD1 identical over 7 bases. Trimming at V came to 3 bases and at J to 2 bases, leaving 7 bases not matched to a gene. The CDR3 covers 16 residues. Germline V gene sequence: CDR1 SGHKS, CDR2 YYEKEE (reference sequence). CDR3 region: CASSWAGTVNTGELFF. Written as DNA, the CDR3 is TGTGCCAGCAGCTGGGCCGGGACAGTTAACACCGGGGAGCTGTTTTTT.

The V and J genes are TRBV11-2 and TRBJ2-1; unclear D gene. V was pared by 1 base and J by 11 bases, with 12 bases between. This CDR3 spans 13 amino acids. From germline, CDR1 is SGHAT and CDR2 FQNNGV. The CDR3 protein is CASSLVSVGQQFF. In DNA, the CDR3 is TGTGCCAGCAGCTTAGTTTCGGTTGGTCAGCAGTTCTTC.

The gene calls are TRBV7-9 and TRBJ2-3; D not resolved. Between the trimmed V and J ends, which lost 7 bases and 4 bases, there was a span of 9 bases. Germline lookup yields CDR1 SEHNR and CDR2 FQNEAQ (reference sequence). This CDR3 has 12 amino acids. CDR3 loop: CASNQAPDTQYF. The CDR3 region has the DNA TGTGCCAGCAACCAGGCCCCAGATACGCAGTATTTT.

This clonotype was counted only a few times. This chain joins TRBV6-2 or TRBV6-3 and TRBJ1-5; possible D gene TRBD1, 5 bases. CDR1 and CDR2 from the germline V gene are MNHEY and SVGEGT. Deletions cut 9 bases from V and 7 bases from J, with 16 bases between. This CDR3 is 13 amino acids long. CDR3 sequence: CASSQGFWQPQHF. The CDR3 DNA reads TGTGCCAGTTCCCAGGGCTTCTGGCAGCCCCAGCATTTT.

The CDR3 protein is CASSLGRGPYNEQFF. The CDR3, as DNA: TGTGCCAGCAGCTTAGGGCGGGGGCCCTACAATGAGCAGTTCTTC. This sequence joins TRBV7-9 and TRBJ2-1; tentative D call: TRBD2 (7 bases). Germline CDR1 and CDR2: SEHNR and FQNEAQ (reference sequence). The CDR3 covers 15 residues. Deletions cut 1 base from V and 2 bases from J, with 9 bases between.

This clonotype was counted a few times. The chain links TRBV28 to TRBJ2-5; 7 bases are shared with TRBD1. The CDR3 totals 16 residues. Germline CDR1 reads MDHEN; CDR2 reads SYDVKM. Trimming cost V 1 base and J 5 bases; bases outside gene matches: 10. CDR3 amino acids: CASSLYRGQGRETQYF. The CDR3, as DNA: TGTGCCAGCAGTTTATACAGGGGCCAAGGCCGGGAGACCCAGTACTTC.

This clonotype was counted between two and nine times. The CDR3 DNA reads as TGTGCCAGCAGTTACGAGACTAGCGGGGTGTACAATGAGCAGTTCTTC. Its protein product is CASSYETSGVYNEQFF. V and J are TRBV6-5 and TRBJ2-1; 11 positions match TRBD2. With 2 bases clipped from V and 4 bases from J, the junction kept 4 bases outside the gene matches. CDR1 MNHEY and CDR2 SVGAGI come from the germline V gene. This CDR3 spans 16 amino acids.

The chain is built from TRBV7-6 and TRBJ2-2; a weak D match, TRBD1 (5 bases). CDR1 and CDR2 (germline): SGHVS, FNYEAQ. The CDR3 has 15 residues. Trimming left V 2 bases short and J 2 bases short, with 9 bases between. The CDR3 DNA is TGTGCCAGCAGCTTACCACAGGTTAACACCGGGGAGCTGTTTTTT. Encoded protein: CASSLPQVNTGELFF. The full variable domain, in which reference TRBV7-6 and TRBJ2-2 provide the parts outside the CDR3, is GAGVSQSPRYKVTKRGQDVALRCDPISGHVSLYWYRQALGQGPEFLTYFNYEAQQDKSGLPNDRFSAERPEGSISTLTIQRTEQRDSAMYRCASSLPQVNTGELFFGEGSRLTVL.

This clonotype occurred a few times. The V gene is TRBV6-1, the J gene TRBJ2-3; 11 nucleotides line up with TRBD1. V was pared by 3 bases and J by 4 bases, with 3 bases of the junction left unmatched. CDR1 is MNHNS and CDR2 is SASEGT in the germline V gene. The CDR3 runs 15 residues. The CDR3 sequence: CASSDGTGGPDTQYF. CDR3 bases: TGTGCCAGCAGTGATGGGACAGGGGGACCAGATACGCAGTATTTT.

This clonotype was recorded at least ten times. The CDR3 nucleotides read TGTGCCAGCAGCTCTTGGACTAGCGGGTCAGAGACCCAGTACTTC. The encoded protein is CASSSWTSGSETQYF. This chain links TRBV7-2 with TRBJ2-5; 11 positions agree with TRBD2. Trimming removed 4 bases from V and 4 bases from J; junction bases left unmatched: 5. Germline V gene data show CDR1 as SGHTA and CDR2 as FQGNSA. The CDR3 spans 15 residues.

The chain links TRBV20-1 to TRBJ2-7, with D possibly matching TRBD2 (6 bases). Germline loops: CDR1 DFQATT, CDR2 SNEGSKA (reference sequence). The germline V and J ends were trimmed by 1 base and 0 bases, with 13 bases remaining between them. This CDR3 region has 15 residues. The CDR3 DNA is TGCAGTGCTAGAGGATTGGCGGGGAGCTCCTACGAGCAGTACTTC. It translates to CSARGLAGSSYEQYF.

This clonotype appeared many times. The chain employs TRBV4-1 and TRBJ2-7; the D gene is possibly TRBD1 (6 bases). Trimming cost V 3 bases and J 3 bases, with 15 bases left between them. The CDR3 has 15 residues. Germline V lookup: CDR1 MGHRA, CDR2 YSYEKL. The CDR3 is CASSHRLTGLYEQYF. The CDR3 DNA is TGCGCCAGCAGCCACCGGTTGACAGGACTCTACGAGCAGTACTTC.

In this sample, this clonotype turned up a few times. The chain uses TRBV4-2 and TRBJ2-7, with D uncertain. Deletions cut 1 base from V and 4 bases from J, with 14 bases between. CDR1 is LGHNA, CDR2 YNFKEQ, per germline. The CDR3 has 15 residues. The CDR3 nucleotides read TGTGCCAGCAGCCAAGGCCCCCCATTTAGTTACGAGCAGTACTTC. This encodes CASSQGPPFSYEQYF.

This clonotype was observed a few times. The junction departs from germline at one end; a sequencing error may be responsible. This sequence joins TRBV4-1 and TRBJ2-3; weak D call: TRBD2 (5 bases). Germline values: CDR1 MGHRA, CDR2 YSYEKL. This CDR3 is built from 12 residues. CDR3 loop: CASSQGTRTPAF. The CDR3 DNA is TGCGCCAGCAGCCAAGGAACCCGGACTCCCGCTTTT.

The chain employs TRBV6-2 or TRBV6-3 and TRBJ2-1, with TRBD2 matching over 12 bases. CDR1 and CDR2 from the germline V gene are MNHEY and SVGEGT. The CDR3 runs 17 residues. V shed 2 bases and J 7 bases; nucleotides not matched to a gene: 9. The CDR3 loop is CASSYPTSGGLLNEQFF. For the CDR3, the DNA is TGTGCCAGCAGTTACCCGACTAGCGGGGGCCTTTTAAATGAGCAGTTCTTC.

This clonotype turned up a few times. This chain connects TRBV6-2 or TRBV6-3 to TRBJ2-5, with D possibly TRBD1 on 5 matching bases. The CDR3 is made up of 16 amino acids. Germline lookup yields CDR1 MNHEY and CDR2 SVGEGT. The V end lost 0 bases, the J end lost 2 bases, and 13 bases lay between the germline ends. This CDR3 is CASSYSNSGRQETQYF. CDR3 in DNA: TGTGCCAGCAGTTACTCGAATTCAGGGCGTCAAGAGACCCAGTACTTC.

This clonotype was picked up a small number of times. V gene TRBV29-1 combines with J gene TRBJ2-5, with 8 bases matching TRBD1. The germline gives CDR1 SQVTM, CDR2 ANQGSEA. This CDR3 is built from 13 residues. The junction had 5 bases not matched to a gene; V was cut back by 4 bases and J by 4 bases. The CDR3 DNA reads TGCAGCGTTGCCAGGGGGCAGAGAGAGACCCAGTACTTC. The encoded protein is CSVARGQRETQYF.

This clonotype has more than one count but fewer than ten. V and J are TRBV28 and TRBJ1-5; perhaps TRBD1 as D (6 bases). The V and J ends lost 6 bases and 0 bases respectively, with 12 bases between them. Germline V gene lookup returns CDR1 MDHEN and CDR2 SYDVKM. The length of the CDR3 is 15 residues. DNA for the CDR3: TGTGCCAGCAGGGGGACACTTTATAGCAATCAGCCCCAGCATTTT. Its translation is CASRGTLYSNQPQHF.

CDR3 region: CASSPDTSTDTQYF. CDR3 DNA: TGTGCCAGCAGCCCAGACACCAGCACAGATACGCAGTATTTT. This chain uses TRBV7-8 with TRBJ2-3; D not certain. Trimming pared 5 bases from V and 0 bases from J, leaving 9 bases between. This CDR3 comprises 14 residues. Germline V gene sequence: CDR1 SGHVS, CDR2 FQNEAQ. Full variable domain (rest looked up from reference TRBV7-8 and TRBJ2-3): GAGVSQSPRYKVAKRGQDVALRCDPISGHVSLFWYQQALGQGPEFLTYFQNEAQLDKSGLPSDRFFAERPEGSVSTLKIQRTQQEDSAVYLCASSPDTSTDTQYFGPGTRLTVL.

In this sample, this clonotype turned up a few times. The V gene is TRBV4-2, the J gene TRBJ1-6; D gene ambiguous. V was shortened by 4 bases and J by 6 bases, with 4 bases between the two germline ends. This CDR3 spans 12 amino acids. The V gene's germline CDR1 is LGHNA and CDR2 YNFKEQ. CDR3 residues: CASSPSNSPLHF. CDR3 DNA sequence: TGTGCCAGCAGCCCCTCTAATTCACCCCTCCACTTT.

This clonotype was seen more than once but under ten times. CDR3 residues: CSAPQGGFYNEQFF. Written as DNA, the CDR3 is TGCAGTGCGCCCCAAGGGGGGTTTTACAATGAGCAGTTCTTC. The V gene is TRBV20-1, the J gene TRBJ2-1; D may match TRBD1 or TRBD2 (6 bases each). Trimming cost V 6 bases and J 4 bases, with 16 bases left between them. The CDR3 totals 14 residues. Germline CDR1 is DFQATT and CDR2 is SNEGSKA (reference sequence).